The 29 T cell receptor beta chains given below trace back to one sample, sequenced in a study of blood T cells in healthy people across ages. A second PCR, run for about 6 to 11 cycles, used a sample-barcoded 5' primer plus a J-beta primer mix. TCRdb reanalysed the 5' RACE reads using MiXCR and keeps one entry per CDR3 protein. The sample comprises over 600,000 distinct CDR3 sequences, about 46% of which are singletons, and 15% to 20% rests with the top ten. Sequencing input: blood. These receptors were taken from a man aged 80 or over in good health.

A single count supports this clonotype. V and J are TRBV6-2 or TRBV6-3 and TRBJ1-5; D remains ambiguous. Germline loops: CDR1 MNHEY, CDR2 SVGEGT. V lost 3 bases and J lost 0, with 9 bases in between. The CDR3 extends over 15 amino acids. The CDR3: CASSYLADSNQPQHF. For the CDR3, the DNA is TGTGCCAGCAGTTATTTGGCGGATAGCAATCAGCCCCAGCATTTT.

The CDR3 protein is CSARVRASGRTSYNEQFF. CDR3 in DNA: TGCAGTGCTAGAGTTAGGGCTAGCGGGAGGACCTCCTACAATGAGCAGTTCTTC. The rearrangement joins TRBV20-1 to TRBJ2-1; 11 positions match TRBD2. Germline V gives CDR1 DFQATT, CDR2 SNEGSKA (reference sequence). V shed 1 base, J shed 0 bases, and the junction held 8 bases outside the gene matches. The CDR3 is 18 amino acids.

Note on this clonotype: The junction and the germline gene differ at one end; a read error may be behind it. The rearrangement links TRBV3-1 to TRBJ2-1; 11 bases align to TRBD2. The CDR3 totals 16 residues. Germline V gives CDR1 LGHDT, CDR2 YNNKEL (reference sequence). Written as DNA, the CDR3 is TGTGCAAGCAGCCAGATTAGCGGGAGGGAACCCAATGAGCAGTTCTTC. Protein: CASSQISGREPNEQFF.

The table lists this clonotype with a few counts. The chain uses TRBV7-2 and TRBJ1-1; TRBD1 is a possible D gene (6 bases). Germline assignment: CDR1 SGHTA and CDR2 FQGNSA. The CDR3 spans 16 residues. V lost 5 bases to trimming and J lost 0 bases, with 16 bases between them. The CDR3 region has the DNA TGTGCCAGCAGCAGGGGGGGGGACAACATGAACACTGAAGCTTTCTTT. It specifies CASSRGGDNMNTEAFF.

V is TRBV5-1 and J is TRBJ2-3, with a weak D call TRBD2 (6 bases). This CDR3 is 15 amino acids long. Germline V gives CDR1 SGHRS, CDR2 YFSETQ. Trimming left V 2 bases short and J 7 bases short, with 17 bases between. The CDR3 DNA is TGCGCCAGCAGCTTTCAGGGACGGGGGTTAAATACGCAGTATTTT. Its protein is CASSFQGRGLNTQYF.

V gene TRBV6-6 combines with J gene TRBJ2-5; 14 bases match TRBD2. The germline gives CDR1 MNHNY, CDR2 SVGAGI (reference sequence). The CDR3 has 15 residues. The V segment lost 8 bases and the J segment 3 bases; nucleotides outside the gene matches: 5. The CDR3 DNA reads as TGTGCCAGCGCGACTAGCGGGGGGGCCGAAGAGACCCAGTACTTC. This sequence encodes CASATSGGAEETQYF.

The rearrangement links TRBV20-1 to TRBJ2-4; D gene ambiguous. The J call may be in error: the DNA end matches TRBJ2-7 better. Germline V gives CDR1 DFQATT, CDR2 SNEGSKA (reference sequence). This CDR3 contains 13 residues. The CDR3 nucleotides read TGCAGTGCTGGGGAACATCGTTTTGACGAGCAGTACTTC. Translating gives CSAGEHRFDEQYF.

With regard to this clonotype: Sequence at one end of the junction differs from germline and may be a read error. The V call is TRBV9, the J call TRBJ2-1; TRBD2 matches 7 bases. Germline assignment: CDR1 SGDLS and CDR2 YYNGEE. The CDR3 consists of 18 residues. CDR3 in amino acids: CAGSVAATSRSPYNEQFF. CDR3 sequence (DNA): TGTGCCGGCAGCGTAGCTGCGACTAGCAGGAGCCCATACAATGAGCAGTTCTTC.

The V call is TRBV2, the J call TRBJ2-7, with D perhaps matching TRBD2 (5 bases). Germline CDR1 SNHLY, CDR2 FYNNEI. Trimming took 8 bases from V and 3 from J, leaving 14 bases between them. This CDR3 comprises 13 residues. As DNA, the CDR3 is TGTGCCAGCTTTAAGGGTCGGGACTACGAGCAGTACTTC. It yields the protein CASFKGRDYEQYF.

This chain joins TRBV3-1 and TRBJ1-5; 7 bases are shared with TRBD1. The CDR3 covers 17 residues. Germline trimming cut 5 bases from V and 3 bases from J; bases unmatched to any gene: 13. Germline lookup yields CDR1 LGHDT and CDR2 YNNKEL (reference sequence). The DNA of the CDR3 is TGTGCCAGCAGCACACGGACAGGTTTGAGATCCAATCAGCCCCAGCATTTT. Translating it yields CASSTRTGLRSNQPQHF. The full variable domain, with the rest looked up from reference TRBV3-1 and TRBJ1-5, is DTAVSQTPKYLVTQMGNDKSIKCEQNLGHDTMYWYKQDSKKFLKIMFSYNNKELIINETVPNRFSPKSPDKAHLNLHINSLELGDSAVYFCASSTRTGLRSNQPQHFGDGTRLSIL.

J is TRBJ2-1 and V is TRBV6-2 or TRBV6-3; the D is unclear. The end of the DNA fits TRBJ2-7 better, so the J call may be wrong. CDR1 and CDR2 (germline): MNHEY, SVGEGT. This CDR3 region has 15 residues. The CDR3 DNA is TGTGCCAGCAGTAACGACGGTAGCTCCTACAATGAGCAGTACTTC. It yields the protein CASSNDGSSYNEQYF.

This sequence joins TRBV20-1 and TRBJ1-2, with 8 bases identical to TRBD1. V lost 8 bases, J lost 3 bases, and 8 bases stayed unmatched. The CDR3 is 13 residues long. Germline-derived CDR1 and CDR2 are DFQATT and SNEGSKA (reference sequence). In nucleotides, the CDR3 is TGCAGTACACCAGAGACAGGGGACTATGGCTACACCTTC. It translates to CSTPETGDYGYTF.

The chain is built from TRBV5-1 and TRBJ2-4; tentative D call: TRBD2 (5 bases). Germline lookup yields CDR1 SGHRS and CDR2 YFSETQ. The CDR3 sequence is 12 residues long. V shed 2 bases and J shed 12 bases, with 12 bases lying between them. The DNA for the CDR3 is TGCGCCAGCAGCTTACCGAGGGAGACTCAGTACTTC. Its translation: CASSLPRETQYF.

The chain carries TRBV9 and TRBJ1-2; 12 bases align to TRBD1. V was clipped by 2 bases and J by 4 bases; unmatched bases: 6. Germline CDR1 and CDR2: SGDLS and YYNGEE. This CDR3 is 16 amino acids long. CDR3 sequence reads: CASSVTGTGGVYGYTF. For the CDR3, the DNA is TGTGCCAGCAGCGTGACCGGGACAGGGGGCGTCTATGGCTACACCTTC.

This chain links TRBV2 with TRBJ2-7, with D tentatively TRBD2 (6 bases). The CDR3 extends over 15 amino acids. CDR1 SNHLY and CDR2 FYNNEI come from the germline V gene. V lost 2 bases and J 6 bases, leaving 17 bases between the germline ends. CDR3 region: CASSERRRDPGEQYF. CDR3 DNA sequence: TGTGCCAGCAGTGAACGTAGGCGGGATCCCGGCGAGCAGTACTTC.

The CDR3 DNA sequence: TGCGCCAGCAGCTACCCCGTGGGTGGCGGGGGTAGCTCCTACAATGAGCAGTTCTTC. This sequence encodes CASSYPVGGGGSSYNEQFF. The gene calls are TRBV5-1 and TRBJ2-1; 7 bases line up with TRBD2. The germline CDR1 and CDR2 sequences are SGHRS and YFSETQ. J was trimmed by 0 bases and V by 3 bases; bases with no gene match: 15. This CDR3 region has 19 residues.

The chain uses TRBV5-6 and TRBJ1-2; D perhaps matches TRBD1 (6 bases). The CDR3 is made up of 16 amino acids. CDR1 and CDR2 from the germline V gene are SGHDT and YYEEEE. The V and J ends lost 4 bases and 4 bases respectively, with 20 bases between them. The CDR3 bases are TGTGCCAGCAGCCTAGAACCGGACAGACGCCCCTATGGCTACACCTTC. It specifies CASSLEPDRRPYGYTF.

Note on this clonotype: A read error may be the cause here, since a much bigger clone is one base away. V is TRBV20-1 and J is TRBJ2-1; 8 bases are shared with TRBD2. Germline V lookup: CDR1 DFQATT, CDR2 SNEGSKA (reference sequence). This CDR3 region has 15 residues. Unmatched junction bases numbered 8, after V lost 2 bases and J lost 5 bases. The CDR3 DNA follows: TGCAGTGCTAGACCGACTAGCGAGAACCACAATGAGCAGTTCTTC. Encoded protein: CSARPTSENHNEQFF.

The chain uses TRBV11-1 and TRBJ1-3; no firm D call. Trimming took off 0 bases at V and 0 bases at J, with 12 bases between the two ends. This CDR3 spans 17 amino acids. Germline V gene sequence: CDR1 SGHAT, CDR2 FQDESV (reference sequence). The DNA of the CDR3 is TGTGCCAGCAGCTTAGCGGATTACAGACGCTCTGGAAACACCATATATTTT. It yields the protein CASSLADYRRSGNTIYF.

The chain has TRBV4-2 and TRBJ1-5, with a possible D match to TRBD1 (6 bases). The length of the CDR3 is 15 residues. V shed 0 bases and J shed 6 bases, with 12 bases lying between them. CDR1 and CDR2 from the germline V gene are LGHNA and YNFKEQ. CDR3 sequence reads: CASSQDRGDPQPQHF. CDR3 nucleotide sequence: TGTGCCAGCAGCCAAGATAGGGGGGACCCTCAGCCCCAGCATTTT.

This clonotype appeared many times. V is TRBV7-3 and J is TRBJ2-1; D is tentatively TRBD1 or TRBD2 (5 bases each). The CDR3 covers 13 residues. Deletions cut 5 bases from V and 6 bases from J, with 11 bases between. Germline CDR1 is SGHTA and CDR2 is FQGTGA. CDR3 bases: TGTGCCAGCAGCACGGGACCTCTCAATGAGCAGTTCTTC. Amino acids: CASSTGPLNEQFF.

The chain joins TRBV6-2 or TRBV6-3 to TRBJ2-1; no firm D call. V lost 3 bases, J lost 6 bases, and 12 bases lay in between. In germline, CDR1 is MNHEY, CDR2 SVGEGT. This CDR3 spans 14 amino acids. In nucleotides, the CDR3 is TGTGCCAGCAGTTATACGAGTTCGCGCAATGAGCAGTTCTTC. Protein: CASSYTSSRNEQFF.

This clonotype was counted many times. This chain links TRBV7-2 with TRBJ1-2, with 8 bases fitting TRBD1. Per germline, CDR1 SGHTA and CDR2 FQGNSA. The junction had 9 bases not matched to a gene; V was cut back by 5 bases and J by 1 base. The CDR3 totals 16 residues. This CDR3 reads CASSPDRGIRNYGYTF. In DNA, the CDR3 is TGTGCCAGCAGCCCAGACAGGGGAATTCGTAACTATGGCTACACCTTC.

In regard to this clonotype: Sequence at one end of the junction differs from germline and may be a read error. The rearrangement links TRBV7-2 to TRBJ2-1; 8 bases match TRBD2. The CDR3 is 15 amino acids. Germline CDR1 SGHTA, CDR2 FQGNSA. The CDR3 DNA sequence: TGTGCCAGCTGCTTAGACCGGGAGGGCCGGAATGAGCAGTTCTTC. As protein: CASCLDREGRNEQFF. Filled out from reference TRBV7-2 and TRBJ2-1, the complete variable domain reads GAGVSQSPSNKVTEKGKDVELRCDPISGHTALYWYRQSLGQGLEFLIYFQGNSAPDKSGLPSDRFSAERTGGSVSTLTIQRTQQEDSAVYLCASCLDREGRNEQFFGPGTRLTVL.

This clonotype has only a few counts. This chain joins TRBV12-3 or TRBV12-4 and TRBJ1-6, with D unresolved. With 5 bases removed from V and 5 bases from J, the gap between germline ends came to 10 bases. CDR3 length: 14 amino acids. Here the CDR3 reads CASSVSRDNSPLHF. The CDR3 DNA is TGTGCCAGCAGTGTGTCCAGAGATAATTCACCCCTCCACTTT.

As for this clonotype: The junction and the germline gene differ at one end; a read error may be behind it. This chain joins TRBV6-2 or TRBV6-3 and TRBJ1-1, with 8 nucleotides matching TRBD1. CDR3 length equals 13 residues. Germline CDR1 and CDR2: MNHEY and SVGEGT. The CDR3 bases are TGTGCCAGCAGTTGGACAGGGAACGCTGAAGCTTTCTTT. It encodes CASSWTGNAEAFF.

In nucleotides, the CDR3 is TGCAGTGCTAGAACCCCTCGGTCCAGGGCGTACGAGCAGTACTTC. This gives the protein CSARTPRSRAYEQYF. V and J are TRBV20-1 and TRBJ2-7, with D possibly TRBD1 on 5 matching bases. The length of the CDR3 is 15 residues. V lost 2 bases, J lost 4 bases, and 18 bases lay in between. Germline V CDR1 and CDR2: DFQATT, SNEGSKA (reference sequence).

This clonotype was counted only a few times. The chain is built from TRBV12-3 or TRBV12-4 and TRBJ2-3; TRBD1 matches at 7 bases. V lost 0 bases to trimming and J lost 1 base; unmatched junction nucleotides: 10. CDR3 length equals 18 residues. The chain's CDR3 is CASSLATARRGRTDTQYF. Here the CDR3 DNA reads TGTGCCAGCAGTTTAGCGACTGCCCGTAGGGGGCGCACAGATACGCAGTATTTT.

In its sample, this clonotype was seen a few times. This chain connects TRBV29-1 to TRBJ2-7; D gene ambiguous. CDR1 is SQVTM and CDR2 is ANQGSEA in the germline V gene. The CDR3 is 11 amino acids. The V and J ends lost 5 bases and 2 bases respectively, with 7 bases between them. CDR3 sequence (DNA): TGCAGCGTTTTGGCAACCTACGAGCAGTACTTC. This sequence encodes CSVLATYEQYF.